The 10 T cell receptor beta chains listed next were all sequenced from one sample in a study of T cell responses to AZD1222 COVID-19 vaccine. Some clones are missing from TCRdb's copy, which holds only in-frame ones; the method was immunoSEQ multiplex PCR. The repertoire holds about 150,000 clones, with less than 90% as singletons. This material consisted of peripheral blood, taken on day 0 of MenACWY control vaccination. The receptors stem from an adult in good health.

The gene calls are TRBV19 and TRBJ2-7, with a possible D match to TRBD1 (8 bases). Germline V gives CDR1 LNHDA, CDR2 SQIVND (reference sequence). The CDR3 has 14 amino acids. V gave up 6 bases and J gave up 3 bases, with 15 bases separating them. In DNA, the CDR3 is TGTGCCAGTAGCGGGGGAGGGACAGGCTACGAGCAGTACTTC. This gives the protein CASSGGGTGYEQYF.

The table lists this clone with a count of one. The chain links TRBV19 to TRBJ1-1, with 10 bases fitting TRBD1. The germline V gene has CDR1 LNHDA and CDR2 SQIVND (reference sequence). The CDR3 length is 14 residues. The trim removed 4 bases at V and 6 bases at J, leaving 5 bases unmatched. CDR3 in amino acids: CASSRQGAGAEAFF. CDR3 coding DNA: TGTGCCAGTAGTAGACAGGGGGCCGGCGCTGAAGCTTTCTTT.

This chain links TRBV28 with TRBJ2-2; 7 positions match TRBD1. The CDR3 length is 16 residues. Per the germline V gene, CDR1 is MDHEN and CDR2 is SYDVKM. The junction had 7 bases not matched to a gene; V was cut back by 5 bases and J by 1 base. The CDR3 DNA reads as TGTGCCAGCAGTAAAAAGTACAGGGGGAACACCGGGGAGCTGTTTTTT. This sequence encodes CASSKKYRGNTGELFF. The full variable domain, its missing parts supplied by reference TRBV28 and TRBJ2-2, is DVKVTQSSRYLVKRTGEKVFLECVQDMDHENMFWYRQDPGLGLRLIYFSYDVKMKEKGDIPEGYSVSREKKERFSLILESASTNQTSMYLCASSKKYRGNTGELFFGEGSRLTVL.

This chain uses TRBV6-6 with TRBJ1-1, with unresolved D. Trimming took off 6 bases at V and 4 bases at J, with 9 bases between the two ends. The germline gives CDR1 MNHNY, CDR2 SVGAGI (reference sequence). The CDR3 contains 12 residues. The CDR3 DNA sequence: TGTGCCAGCAGGAGGGATCCCACTGAAGCTTTCTTT. Its protein product is CASRRDPTEAFF.

The gene calls are TRBV7-2 and TRBJ2-7; D gene uncertain. Per the germline V gene, CDR1 is SGHTA and CDR2 is FQGNSA. The V end lost 4 bases, the J end lost 1 base, and 5 bases lay between the germline ends. CDR3 length: 12 residues. Here the CDR3 DNA reads TGTGCCAGCAGCTCCCGTTCCTACGAGCAGTACTTC. This gives the protein CASSSRSYEQYF.

The chain uses TRBV5-1 and TRBJ1-3; 9 bases line up with TRBD1. V lost 4 bases, J lost 1 base, and 3 bases stayed unmatched. Germline V gene lookup returns CDR1 SGHRS and CDR2 YFSETQ. The CDR3 spans 15 residues. DNA for the CDR3: TGCGCCAGCAGCAGGACAGGGGAGTCTGGAAACACCATATATTTT. It yields the protein CASSRTGESGNTIYF.

This sequence joins TRBV7-9 and TRBJ1-2; 7 positions match TRBD1. This CDR3 comprises 16 residues. V dropped 5 bases and J dropped 8; count of bases not matched to a gene: 17. CDR1 is SEHNR and CDR2 is FQNEAQ in the germline V gene (reference sequence). In nucleotides, the CDR3 is TGTGCCAGCAGCGGGACAGTAGGATTGAGGTCTTACGGCTACACCTTC. It is translated as CASSGTVGLRSYGYTF.

This clone appeared a few times. The chain recombines TRBV5-6 with TRBJ1-1, with 7 bases identical to TRBD1. CDR3 size: 15 residues. CDR1 and CDR2 from the germline V gene are SGHDT and YYEEEE. The V and J ends lost 4 bases and 5 bases, in that order; junction bases with no gene match: 11. Here the CDR3 DNA reads TGTGCCAGCAGCCGTAAGGCAGGGGGTTGGACTGAAGCTTTCTTT. It is translated as CASSRKAGGWTEAFF. Together with reference TRBV5-6 and TRBJ1-1, the CDR3 gives the full variable domain: DAGVTQSPTHLIKTRGQQVTLRCSPKSGHDTVSWYQQALGQGPQFIFQYYEEEERQRGNFPDRFSGHQFPNYSSELNVNALLLGDSALYLCASSRKAGGWTEAFFGQGTRLTVV.

The chain recombines TRBV12-3 or TRBV12-4 with TRBJ1-2; a weak D match, TRBD1 (5 bases). V was shortened by 3 bases and J by 3 bases, with 8 bases between the two germline ends. The CDR3 consists of 13 residues. CDR3 sequence (DNA): TGTGCCAGCAGTTTTGGGGCAGACTATGGCTACACCTTC. It is translated as CASSFGADYGYTF.

The CDR3 DNA follows: TGTGCCAGCAGTTACTCCGGGGATGCCTCTGGAAACACCATATATTTT. It codes for CASSYSGDASGNTIYF. This chain connects TRBV6-5 to TRBJ1-3; no definite D call. V was pared by 0 bases and J by 0 bases, with 9 bases between. This CDR3 has 16 residues. CDR1 is MNHEY, CDR2 SVGAGI, per germline.